The text below deals with one TCR beta chain. How the authors handled the data: From reference gene primer amplification, estimates of nucleated cell counts were derived. Assay: immunoSEQ multiplex PCR; the TCRdb copy retains only in-frame clones and omits some. That table is the source of V, J and clone size, and D and trimming were worked out from the DNA. This table has fewer than 60,000 clones, more than 80% appearing once. This sample was taken from a study of blood T cell repertoires in COVID-19. Study at large: Spain, Italy and the United States supplied samples that represented acute and convalescent COVID-19. PBMCs, B-cell-depleted T cells, or T cells provided the cDNA or gDNA that made up the material.

The CDR3 extends over 13 amino acids. Per the germline V gene, CDR1 is GTSNPN and CDR2 is SVGIG (reference sequence). V trimming: 4 bases; J trimming: 8 bases; junction bases outside the gene matches: 4. This chain links TRBV30 with TRBJ2-3; 12 bases agree with TRBD2. This TCR was recovered from a human donor in a cohort sampled during active COVID-19. The specimen was peripheral blood. In nucleotides, the CDR3 is TGTGCCTGGACTAGCGGGGGGGCTGGTACGCAGTATTTT. This gives the protein CAWTSGGAGTQYF.